This paragraph covers one TCR beta chain sequence. The assay was immunoSEQ multiplex PCR, and TCRdb's table has in-frame clones only and misses some. In the table there are 90,000 to 120,000 clones, around 83% of which are singletons. These data are taken from a study of T cell clones after liver transplantation. The CDR3 has 14 residues. CDR1 SGHNT and CDR2 YYREEE come from the germline V gene (reference sequence). Unmatched junction bases numbered 0, after V lost 1 base and J lost 1 base. Sequencing was performed on CD4+ T cells from blood, taken before liver transplant. The origin of this receptor is a human donor who received a liver transplant. This rearrangement joins TRBV5-4 to TRBJ2-3, with 7 bases matching TRBD2. The CDR3 region is CASSLREGTDTQYF. In nucleotides, the CDR3 is TGTGCCAGCAGCTTGCGGGAGGGCACAGATACGCAGTATTTT.